This T cell receptor (beta chain) was captured in a study of shared clonotypes between healthy human individuals (dated by TCRdb to 2018 to 2020). Regarding the complete study: A couple of women and a few men aged 18 to 49 years were included in the cohort. Per donor, three plates each were used for CD4 naive and CD4 memory, two for CD8 naive, and one for CD8 memory. Blood TCR repertoires of a handful of healthy adults were deeply sequenced to estimate repertoire size and the extent of clonotype sharing between individuals. To increase sequencing depth and limit assay-specific biases, different laboratories used diverse techniques to prepare libraries and sequence TCR repertoires. Leukapheresis yielded between about 0.85 and 9 billion PBMCs per donor.

A distance of 12 bases separates the germline ends of V and J, which lose 3 bases and 7 bases respectively. Based on the germline V gene (reference sequence), the CDR1 and CDR2 sequences are LNHDA and SQIVND. Spanning cysteine to phenylalanine, the CDR3 consists of 13 amino acids. The entry retains the CDR3 DNA only, 39 bases that are in frame from base 1. The donors were healthy, HIV-negative adults who had no recently reported acute infections or vaccinations. Only Caucasian adults living in Nashville, Tennessee, USA were represented among the donors. CD4+ T cells were enriched through magnetic negative selection, after which naive cells were positively selected on CD45RA and the remaining negative fraction served as the memory subset. Blood was obtained by leukapheresis, after which PBMCs were separated by Ficoll-Histopaque density gradient centrifugation and cryopreserved in liquid nitrogen vapor phase. Analytical flow cytometry was used to check the purity and quantity of each magnetically sorted T cell population. From each sorted fraction, genomic DNA was isolated and quantified by UV absorbance on a Nanodrop 2000c.

About this clone: It lacks a known antigen. Base qualities were left out, and no much larger clone turns up one base away.

TCR CDR3 regions were amplified from genomic DNA by multiplex PCR using the deep immunoSEQ assay. For each cell subset, the extracted genomic DNA was distributed evenly across all wells of several immunoSEQ 96-well plates, and each plate served as one replicate. For sorted subsets, each replicate PCR was loaded with roughly 190 ng genomic DNA, equivalent to 32,000 or so T cell genomes. Purified libraries were measured with a Qubit 3.0 fluorometer, size-checked on a Bioanalyzer 2100, and measured again with the KAPA Library Quantification kit. Each immunoSEQ 96-well plate was sequenced on its own single-read 150-cycle Illumina NextSeq 550 flow cell. In the authors' own workflow: The immunoSEQ output contained only junctional sequences without quality scores, so filtering could not match that applied to full-length reads. To assign V/J genes and CDR3, sequences were annotated using PyIR, a Python wrapper for IgBLAST v1.9, with IMGT germline references. Reads were filtered out if the reads had weak V/J assignments (E-value above 1e-6), no CDR3, stop codons, out-of-frame junctions, or ambiguous translated residues. A V3J clonotype was defined by an identical inferred V gene, J gene, and CDR3 amino acid sequence. The percentage overlap between two repertoires was calculated by dividing the number of shared unique clonotypes by the size of the smaller repertoire. Repertoire richness was assessed with RTK rarefaction, the Chao1 estimator, and Recon v2.1 estimates of unobserved clonotypes. Generation probabilities were computed with OLGA for all TCRbeta clonotypes obtained by the gDNA method from four donors. TCRdb took over this immuneACCESS table, retaining in-frame rearrangements with V and J assigned. Such tables are incomplete; in checked studies, under half of the missing clones stem from an unresolved V gene, and the remainder is unexplained. V, J and clone size are those of that table, while D and trimming were read from the DNA. This sample comprises approximately 1,000,000 clones, around three quarters of them detected only once. Approximately 0.5% of the sample lies in the top ten.

The paper as a whole reports these results and caveats: When a handful of donors were compared, the shared fraction of clonotypes was about 5.4% for naive CD4, 3.5% for naive CD8, more than 2% for memory CD4, and 0.3% to 0.5% for memory CD8. Sampling was limited to blood, and TCR repertoires in tissue likely differ from TCR repertoires in blood. Pairwise subsampling indicated that sequencing depth was expected to affect the degree of clonotype sharing among donors. Larger estimated clonotype richness was generally found for naive subsets than for memory subsets. The small number of donors limited the genetic and exposure-history diversity represented. Even with the large sequencing depth, rarefaction of the sorted-subset datasets indicated that sequencing was incomplete. Compared with non-shared clonotypes, the clonotypes found in all four sorted-subset donors had higher generation probabilities.

This clonotype originated in a man aged 18 to 29 in good health. Some clones in this sample may be carry-over from other donors' samples. The chain joins TRBV19 to TRBJ1-2; TRBD1 could be the D gene, as 5 bases match. Sequenced sample: memory CD4+ T cells from PBMCs. This sample's cell subset or site label indicates: CD45RA-negative fraction. The nucleotide sequence reads TGTGCCAGTAGTATCCAGGGTTCGCGTGGCTACACCTTC. It translates as CASSIQGSRGYTF. The entire variable domain, with the stretches around the CDR3 drawn from the reference TRBV19 and TRBJ1-2 proteins, is DGGITQSPKYLFRKEGQNVTLSCEQNLNHDAMYWYRQDPGQGLRLIYYSQIVNDFQKGDIAEGYSVSREKKESFPLTVTSAQKNPTAFYLCASSIQGSRGYTFGSGTRLTVV.